Following are 26 T cell receptor beta chains from one sample sequenced in a study of blood T cell repertoires in COVID-19. The protocol was immunoSEQ multiplex PCR, while the TCRdb copy is restricted to in-frame clones and leaves out a portion. The sample holds tens of thousands of clones, 88% seen once. Sequenced sample: peripheral blood. These receptors were taken from a human donor in a cohort sampled during active COVID-19.

The chain links TRBV6-5 to TRBJ2-7, with a tentative D call TRBD2 (5 bases). CDR1 is MNHEY, CDR2 SVGAGI, per germline. Trimming took off 8 bases at V and 4 bases at J, with 21 bases between the two ends. This CDR3 region has 15 residues. DNA of the CDR3: TGTGCCAGCTCGGGGTCGGGCCGCCCCCAGTACGAGCAGTACTTC. As protein: CASSGSGRPQYEQYF.

This clone was detected only a few times. At the DNA level, this CDR3 is encoded by other sequences in the same sample as well. The chain is built from TRBV12-3 or TRBV12-4 and TRBJ1-1, with 7 positions matching TRBD1. V was pared by 6 bases and J by 2 bases, with 3 bases of the junction left unmatched. This CDR3 region has 13 residues. CDR3 DNA sequence: TGTGCCAGCAGCCGACAGGGAAACACTGAAGCTTTCTTT. This translates into CASSRQGNTEAFF.

V usage is TRBV18 and J usage is TRBJ2-5; TRBD2 might be the D (5 bases). Germline V gene sequence: CDR1 KGHSH, CDR2 LQKENI. The germline V and J ends were trimmed by 1 base and 4 bases, with 10 bases remaining between them. The CDR3 is 14 amino acids. CDR3 nucleotide sequence: TGTGCCAGCTCACCACAGTCGGGGAGAGAGACCCAGTACTTC. It codes for CASSPQSGRETQYF.

The chain combines TRBV7-2 with TRBJ1-1; no clear D gene. This CDR3 is 15 amino acids long. V was trimmed by 3 bases and J by 3 bases, leaving 14 bases between them. Germline lookup yields CDR1 SGHTA and CDR2 FQGNSA. The CDR3 sequence: CASSFPVPRDTEAFF. The CDR3 DNA reads TGTGCCAGCAGCTTCCCTGTGCCCCGGGACACTGAAGCTTTCTTT.

V usage is TRBV6-1 and J usage is TRBJ1-1; 8 nucleotides line up with TRBD1. The CDR3 loop spans 16 amino acids. V lost 4 bases, J lost 4 bases, and 11 bases stayed unmatched. Germline loops: CDR1 MNHNS, CDR2 SASEGT. The CDR3 DNA sequence: TGTGCCAGCAGTGCCAGGGGGCTGAGTGTTGGCACTGAAGCTTTCTTT. Translated: CASSARGLSVGTEAFF.

The chain recombines TRBV29-1 with TRBJ1-1; 11 positions match TRBD1. This CDR3 spans 15 amino acids. Germline loops: CDR1 SQVTM, CDR2 ANQGSEA. V was clipped by 5 bases and J by 6 bases; unmatched bases: 11. CDR3 DNA: TGCAGCGTTCGGACAGGGGGCAGCAGTATTTCTGAAGCTTTCTTT. Translated: CSVRTGGSSISEAFF. The full variable domain, its missing parts supplied by reference TRBV29-1 and TRBJ1-1, is SAVISQKPSRDICQRGTSLTIQCQVDSQVTMMFWYRQQPGQSLTLIATANQGSEATYESGFVIDKFPISRPNLTFSTLTVSNMSPEDSSIYLCSVRTGGSSISEAFFGQGTRLTVV.

The chain has TRBV5-1 and TRBJ1-5, with 9 bases fitting TRBD1. CDR3 length: 15 residues. CDR1 is SGHRS, CDR2 YFSETQ, per germline. J was trimmed by 3 bases and V by 1 base; bases with no gene match: 2. As DNA, the CDR3 is TGCGCCAGCAGCTTGACAGGGGGCTACAATCAGCCCCAGCATTTT. This encodes CASSLTGGYNQPQHF.

This clone came up a few times. This chain uses TRBV28 with TRBJ1-5, with a weak D call TRBD1 (5 bases). The CDR3 length is 16 residues. V dropped 3 bases and J dropped 1 base, with 13 bases sitting between them. Germline V gene sequence: CDR1 MDHEN, CDR2 SYDVKM. Written as DNA, the CDR3 is TGTGCCAGCAGTTTCCTGGACACTCCAAGCAATCAGCCCCAGCATTTT. Its translation is CASSFLDTPSNQPQHF.

The chain uses TRBV3-1 (or the pseudogene TRBV3-2) and TRBJ2-3; tentative D call: TRBD2 (5 bases). CDR3 length equals 13 residues. CDR1 and CDR2 from the germline V gene are LGHDT and YNNKEL (reference sequence). Trimming took off 3 bases at V and 8 bases at J, with 12 bases between the two ends. CDR3 region: CASSQDSPGTQYF. CDR3 nucleotide sequence: TGTGCCAGCAGCCAGGACTCACCCGGTACGCAGTATTTT.

This chain joins TRBV4-3 and TRBJ2-3; D is possibly TRBD1 (6 bases). Trimming stripped 0 bases from V and 1 base from J, with 11 bases between. The CDR3 contains 16 residues. CDR1 and CDR2 from the germline V gene are LGHNA and YSLEER. This chain's CDR3 is CASSQEAGVGTDTQYF. The CDR3 DNA follows: TGCGCCAGCAGCCAAGAGGCAGGGGTGGGCACAGATACGCAGTATTTT.

The J gene is TRBJ2-1, the V gene TRBV29-1; 8 nucleotides line up with TRBD2. J was trimmed by 0 bases and V by 7 bases; bases with no gene match: 8. In germline, CDR1 is SQVTM, CDR2 ANQGSEA. The CDR3 consists of 15 residues. The CDR3 loop is CSGRPLAGSYNEQFF. CDR3 in DNA: TGCAGCGGCCGGCCCCTAGCGGGCTCCTACAATGAGCAGTTCTTC.

The chain employs TRBV27 and TRBJ2-1; the match to TRBD2 covers 8 bases. With V trimmed by 6 bases and J by 8 bases, 9 bases remained unmatched. Germline CDR1 is MNHEY and CDR2 is SMNVEV (reference sequence). The length of the CDR3 is 14 residues. The CDR3 DNA reads as TGTGCCAGCAGGAAAGCGGGGGCAAGGGATGAGCAGTTCTTC. It specifies CASRKAGARDEQFF.

The J gene is TRBJ2-7, the V gene TRBV5-1; 9 bases align to TRBD2. The trim removed 4 bases at V and 3 bases at J, leaving 8 bases unmatched. CDR3 length: 15 amino acids. In germline, CDR1 is SGHRS, CDR2 YFSETQ. CDR3 coding DNA: TGCGCCAGCAGCCCCGGACTAGCGACAAACTACGAGCAGTACTTC. Residues: CASSPGLATNYEQYF. The full variable domain, rest sourced from reference TRBV5-1 and TRBJ2-7, is KAGVTQTPRYLIKTRGQQVTLSCSPISGHRSVSWYQQTPGQGLQFLFEYFSETQRNKGNFPGRFSGRQFSNSRSEMNVSTLELGDSALYLCASSPGLATNYEQYFGPGTRLTVT.

The chain employs TRBV18 and TRBJ1-1; 8 nucleotides match TRBD1. Germline values: CDR1 KGHSH, CDR2 LQKENI. The CDR3 totals 16 residues. J was trimmed by 0 bases and V by 6 bases; bases with no gene match: 9. Written as DNA, the CDR3 is TGTGCCAGCTCGGCGGGGACAGGAGCATTGAACACTGAAGCTTTCTTT. This translates into CASSAGTGALNTEAFF.

Points on this clone: No DNA is shown, since the ends of the CDR3 on it are uncertain; the CDR3 is the one TCRdb lists. V is TRBV28 and J is TRBJ1-5. Germline CDR1 and CDR2: MDHEN and SYDVKM. The CDR3 spans 14 residues, counting both ends. CDR3: CASSFGPGGQPQHF.

V gene TRBV10-3 combines with J gene TRBJ2-2, with 12 nucleotides matching TRBD2. Losses at the gene ends were 3 bases for V and 5 bases for J; bases not matched to a gene: 10. Germline CDR1 reads ENHRY; CDR2 reads SYGVKD. The CDR3 totals 18 residues. CDR3 bases: TGTGCCATCAGTGAATCTAGCGGGAGGGCCGGGGGAACCGGGGAGCTGTTTTTT. Its translation: CAISESSGRAGGTGELFF.

The rearrangement joins TRBV5-1 to TRBJ2-3, with a tentative D call TRBD1 (6 bases). The germline gives CDR1 SGHRS, CDR2 YFSETQ. The CDR3 is 13 residues long. V was trimmed by 1 base and J by 4 bases, leaving 7 bases between them. CDR3 in amino acids: CASSLSGADTQYF. The CDR3 nucleotides read TGCGCCAGCAGCTTGTCAGGGGCAGATACGCAGTATTTT.

The chain has TRBV4-1 and TRBJ1-4; D is possibly TRBD1 (5 bases). The CDR3 totals 16 residues. Germline V gene sequence: CDR1 MGHRA, CDR2 YSYEKL. The germline V and J ends were trimmed by 1 base and 4 bases, with 13 bases remaining between them. The CDR3 nucleotides are TGCGCCAGCAGCCAAGGGGGGGGGTTCGATAATGAAAAACTGTTTTTT. Translated: CASSQGGGFDNEKLFF.

A single count supports this clone. The rearrangement links TRBV6-6 to TRBJ1-5; 7 nucleotides match TRBD1. The J segment lost 7 bases and the V segment lost 5 bases, leaving 5 bases of the junction unmatched. CDR1 and CDR2 from the germline V gene are MNHNY and SVGAGI (reference sequence). CDR3 length equals 13 residues. Here the CDR3 reads CASSRQGGQPQHF. DNA for the CDR3: TGTGCCAGCAGTCGACAGGGCGGACAGCCCCAGCATTTT.

J is TRBJ2-1 and V is TRBV11-2; TRBD2 matches at 11 bases. V lost 0 bases, J lost 2 bases, and 3 bases stayed unmatched. CDR1 and CDR2 from the germline V gene are SGHAT and FQNNGV. The CDR3 is made up of 17 amino acids. Here the CDR3 reads CASSLDGGLAAYNEQFF. The CDR3 nucleotides are TGTGCCAGCAGCTTAGATGGGGGACTAGCGGCCTACAATGAGCAGTTCTTC.

V gene TRBV3-1 (or the pseudogene TRBV3-2) combines with J gene TRBJ1-4, with TRBD1 matching over 8 bases. V was clipped by 6 bases and J by 8 bases; unmatched bases: 2. Germline V CDR1 and CDR2: LGHDT, YNNKEL (reference sequence). The CDR3 has 12 residues. Here the CDR3 reads CASSRTGEKLFF. CDR3 nucleotide sequence: TGTGCCAGCAGTCGGACAGGGGAAAAACTGTTTTTT.

V and J are TRBV2 and TRBJ1-4; perhaps TRBD1 as D (6 bases). In germline, CDR1 is SNHLY, CDR2 FYNNEI. V was clipped by 9 bases and J by 4 bases, with 12 bases between them. This CDR3 comprises 13 residues. As DNA, the CDR3 is TGTGCCAGTTTACAGGGTTTTAATGAAAAACTGTTTTTT. Its translation: CASLQGFNEKLFF.

V gene TRBV5-6 combines with J gene TRBJ1-6; D is ambiguous. V was clipped by 2 bases and J by 5 bases, with 8 bases between them. Germline CDR1 SGHDT, CDR2 YYEEEE. CDR3 length: 14 residues. The DNA of the CDR3 is TGTGCCAGCAGCTTCGCCGGGAATAATTCACCCCTCCACTTT. It encodes CASSFAGNNSPLHF.

The V and J genes are TRBV5-1 and TRBJ2-7; tentatively, D is TRBD1 (6 bases). The CDR3 has 15 residues. V lost 2 bases to trimming and J lost 2 bases, with 14 bases between them. The germline gives CDR1 SGHRS, CDR2 YFSETQ. CDR3 sequence (DNA): TGCGCCAGCAGCTTTACCCGGGACAAAGCCTACGAGCAGTACTTC. The encoded protein is CASSFTRDKAYEQYF.

The chain couples TRBV5-1 to TRBJ2-7; 8 bases agree with TRBD1. Unmatched junction bases numbered 8, after V lost 3 bases and J lost 3 bases. Germline assignment: CDR1 SGHRS and CDR2 YFSETQ. This CDR3 region has 15 residues. CDR3 nucleotides: TGCGCCAGCAGCTCCGGACAGGGAAGTGGCTACGAGCAGTACTTC. Amino acid sequence: CASSSGQGSGYEQYF.

This chain joins TRBV25-1 and TRBJ2-2, with D tentatively TRBD2 (5 bases). Germline lookup yields CDR1 MGHDK and CDR2 SYGVNS. The CDR3 runs to 16 residues. V lost 3 bases and J 0 bases, leaving 11 bases between the germline ends. As DNA, the CDR3 is TGTGCCAGCAGTGAGGTCCGGACTGCGAACACCGGGGAGCTGTTTTTT. This codes for CASSEVRTANTGELFF.